This TCR beta chain was retrieved from a study of blood T cell repertoires in COVID-19. Study information: COVID-19 samples collected from the United States, Italy and Spain covered acute and convalescent phases. PBMCs, B-cell-depleted T cells, or T cells provided the cDNA or gDNA that made up the material.

Per the authors' pipeline: Estimation of nucleated cell counts was performed using reference gene primer amplification. Sequencing was performed with immunoSEQ multiplex PCR; in TCRdb, only in-frame clones are kept and a portion is missing. V and J calls and clone size are as listed in that table; D and trimming were resolved from the DNA. The sample includes roughly 240,000 clones, 70% to 85% of them seen just once. The CDR3 sequence is 15 residues long. Germline V CDR1 and CDR2: MNHNS, SASEGT. The V gene lost 2 bases and the J gene lost 2 bases, with 12 bases spanning the gap. This clonotype originated in a woman aged 80 or over with acute or convalescent COVID-19. The sequencing sample was made of peripheral blood. V usage is TRBV6-1 and J usage is TRBJ1-2, with D possibly matching TRBD1 (6 bases). In DNA, the CDR3 is TGTGCCAGCAGTGAAACTTGGACAGCCAACTATGGCTACACCTTC. Residues: CASSETWTANYGYTF.